Reported below is one TCR beta chain. Its antigen is as yet unknown. A read error is possible here, since a much larger clone lies one base away. This entry belongs to a study of blood T cells in healthy people across ages. Overall study results and limits: Roughly linear age-related decline in beta diversity appeared, significant by age approximately 43.

Those donating, healthy Caucasian individuals from Russia, were aged roughly 6 to 90. A second PCR of about 7 to 12 cycles used a sample-barcoded 5' primer and a J-beta primer mix. Each sample provided no less than 3 million CDR3-containing paired-end reads. Each CDR3 protein gets one entry after TCRdb re-called the 5' RACE reads with MiXCR. The sample yields hundreds of thousands of distinct CDR3 sequences, approximately 29% seen once. This clonotype was obtained from a woman older than 75 in good health. Sequencing was carried out using blood.

CDR3 in amino acids: CASRHPGLAGGNEQYF. DNA for the CDR3: TGTGCCAGCAGGCACCCGGGACTAGCGGGGGGCAATGAGCAGTACTTC. The genes are TRBV6-1 and TRBJ2-7, with 15 bases lining up with TRBD2. This CDR3 spans 16 amino acids. V shed 6 bases, J shed 7 bases, and the junction held 10 bases outside the gene matches. Germline V gene sequence: CDR1 MNHNS, CDR2 SASEGT.